This is a list of T cell receptor beta chains from one sample in a study of blood T cell repertoires in COVID-19. The assay was immunoSEQ multiplex PCR, and TCRdb's table has in-frame clones only and misses some. The sample holds about 440,000 clones, around nine tenths seen once. Source material: peripheral blood. The receptors shown here come from a woman aged 25 to 39 with acute or convalescent COVID-19. Each CDR3 is given with its conserved first and last residue. D genes are given only for firm matches. A row's size may be missing; if present it is once, few, many or a size class.

D	V	J	size	DNA	CDR3
-	TRBV18	TRBJ2-5	-	TGTGCCAGCTCTGCGTACCAAGAGACCCAGTACTTC	CASSAYQETQYF
-	TRBV5-1	TRBJ2-2	-	TGCGCCAGCAGCCCCCTGGTGGAGTCCGGGGAGCTGTTTTTT	CASSPLVESGELFF
TRBD2	TRBV9	TRBJ2-7	once	TGTGCCAGCAGCCCCGGGACTAGCAGCACTTTCGAGCAGTACTTC	CASSPGTSSTFEQYF
-	TRBV5-4	TRBJ2-3	-	TGTGCCAGCAGCTTGCAGGGGTCAGATACGCAGTATTTT	CASSLQGSDTQYF
TRBD1	TRBV10-2	TRBJ1-1	-	TGCGCCAGCAGTGGGGACAGGGGGAAAAGAGGCACTGAAGCTTTCTTT	CASSGDRGKRGTEAFF
TRBD1	TRBV2	TRBJ1-3	-	TGTGCCAGCAGTAGGGGACAGGCTAGCTCTGGAAACACCATATATTTT	CASSRGQASSGNTIYF
-	TRBV6-5	TRBJ1-2	few	TGTGCCAGCAGGGACACCGCTAACTATGGCTACACCTTC	CASRDTANYGYTF
-	TRBV5-1	TRBJ2-5	few	TGCGCCAGCAGCACTAGACAGGGAGGAGGAGAGACCCAGTACTTC	CASSTRQGGGETQYF
TRBD2	TRBV9	TRBJ2-3	-	TGTGCCAGCAGCGTTAGCGGGGGAGCGGGAGATACGCAGTATTTT	CASSVSGGAGDTQYF
TRBD1	TRBV6-5	TRBJ1-2	-	TGTGCCAGCAGTTACCTGACAGGGGATGGCTACACCTTC	CASSYLTGDGYTF
-	TRBV7-8	TRBJ2-7	-	TGTGCCAGCAGCTTAGTCCTTGCAGGGTCTGACGAGCAGTACTTC	CASSLVLAGSDEQYF
-	TRBV9	TRBJ2-5	-	TGTGCCAGCAGCGTTGGGGGCAGGGGGGCCCAAGAGACCCAGTACTTC	CASSVGGRGAQETQYF
-	TRBV7-9	TRBJ1-1	few	TGTGCCAGCAGACCGAAGGACAGACTGGGCGCTGAAGCTTTCTTT	CASRPKDRLGAEAFF
TRBD1	TRBV5-6	TRBJ1-3	-	TGTGCCAGCAGCTGGCAACAGGGGGCGCTTCCCGGAAACACCATATATTTT	CASSWQQGALPGNTIYF
-	TRBV9	TRBJ2-7	-	TGTGCCAGCAGCCTGGGACCAGGGGACGAGCAGTACTTC	CASSLGPGDEQYF
TRBD2	TRBV7-3	TRBJ2-3	-	TGTGCCAGCAGCTTAGGTAGCGGGGGGGATACGCAGTATTTT	CASSLGSGGDTQYF
TRBD1	TRBV5-5	TRBJ1-5	few	TGTGCCAGCAGCAGACAGGGGGTGCGTCAGCCCCAGCATTTT	CASSRQGVRQPQHF
TRBD1	TRBV29-1	TRBJ2-7	-	TGCAGCGTCGGACAGGTGGGCGAGCAGTACTTC	CSVGQVGEQYF
TRBD2	TRBV9	TRBJ2-1	-	TGTGCCAGCAGCGTAGGCGGGGGGACGAGCTCCTACAATGAGCAGTTCTTC	CASSVGGGTSSYNEQFF
TRBD1	TRBV5-8	TRBJ2-7	few	TGTGCCGGGAAGGGACAGGGGGCGCGGGAGCAGTACTTC	CAGKGQGAREQYF
-	TRBV5-8	TRBJ2-1	few	TGTGCCAGCAGCCAAAGTTATCGCCCTATCCCCTACAATGAGCAGTTCTTC	CASSQSYRPIPYNEQFF
TRBD1	TRBV24-1	TRBJ2-5	-	TGTGCCACCCCCGACAGGGAAGAGACCCAGTACTTC	CATPDREETQYF
-	TRBV27	TRBJ1-6	-	TGTGCCAGCACTTATACAGGGAATCGATCACCCCTCCACTTT	CASTYTGNRSPLHF
-	TRBV9	TRBJ2-7	-	TGTGCCAGCAGCGTAGGTCTAGGGGCGTCCTACGAGCAGTACTTC	CASSVGLGASYEQYF
-	TRBV10-1	TRBJ2-1	-	TGCGCCAGCAGTGGAGGCGGGCTTGTGGTCTTC	CASSGGGLVVF
-	TRBV11-2	TRBJ2-1	-	TGTGCCAGCAGCTTAGTGCGGGGTACGGGTAATGAGCAGTTCTTC	CASSLVRGTGNEQFF
TRBD1	TRBV6-5	TRBJ2-3	-	TGTGCCAGCAGGAGACAGGGGAGCCCAGATACGCAGTATTTT	CASRRQGSPDTQYF
-	TRBV9	TRBJ2-1	once	TGTGCCAGCAGCGATTGGTTCGGAGGTGAGCAGTTCTTC	CASSDWFGGEQFF
-	TRBV2	TRBJ2-7	many	TGTGCCAGCAGTAACCAGGCGCGAGAGCAGTACTTC	CASSNQAREQYF
-	TRBV5-1	TRBJ2-1	-	TGCGCCAGCAGCTTTATAGGGCAGGGAGGCAATGAGCAGTTCTTC	CASSFIGQGGNEQFF
-	TRBV7-2	TRBJ2-7	few	TGTGCCAGCAGCTTAGATCGGAGAGAGCAGTACTTC	CASSLDRREQYF
-	TRBV10-3	TRBJ1-5	-	TGTGCCATCTTTTCACGCGGGGACGGAAGCAATCAGCCCCAGCATTTT	CAIFSRGDGSNQPQHF
-	TRBV7-2	TRBJ1-4	-	TGTGCCAGCAGCCTACTGGTCGGGTTTGAAAAACTGTTTTTT	CASSLLVGFEKLFF
TRBD1	TRBV6-5	TRBJ2-7	-	TGTGCCAGCCGAACGGGACAGGGTTTTTACGAGCAGTACTTC	CASRTGQGFYEQYF
TRBD1	TRBV11-3	TRBJ1-1	-	TGTGCCAGCGGACAGGGACAGAGCGCTGAAGCTTTCTTT	CASGQGQSAEAFF
-	TRBV28	TRBJ1-5	few	TGTGCCAGCAGTCCTGGACAGCATAGCAATCAGCCCCAGCATTTT	CASSPGQHSNQPQHF
TRBD2	TRBV2	TRBJ2-3	-	TGTGCCAGCAGCCCCAGGACTAGCGGGGGGATGGATACGCAGTATTTT	CASSPRTSGGMDTQYF
-	TRBV20-1	TRBJ1-1	-	TGCAGTGCTACAGGGGTTTCTGAAGCTTTCTTT	CSATGVSEAFF
TRBD1	TRBV5-6	TRBJ1-2	once	TGTGCCAGCAGACCGGACAGGGTCGTCGGAGGCTACACCTTC	CASRPDRVVGGYTF
-	TRBV29-1	TRBJ2-6	few	TGCAGCGTTGATAGGGGATCTGGGGCCAACGTCCTGACTTTC	CSVDRGSGANVLTF
TRBD1	TRBV6-5	TRBJ1-5	once	TGTGCCAGCACTAAGGGACAGGAGCCCAATCAGCCCCAGCATTTT	CASTKGQEPNQPQHF
-	TRBV28	TRBJ2-7	few	TGTGCCTACTCCCGGGGGTCCCACGAGCAGTACTTC	CAYSRGSHEQYF
-	TRBV20-1	TRBJ1-5	-	TGCAGTGCTAGTTCGGGGGGTTTTAGCAATCAGCCCCAGCATTTT	CSASSGGFSNQPQHF
-	TRBV18	TRBJ1-1	-	TGTGCCAGCTCCCCGCTCGGGACTGAAGCTTTCTTT	CASSPLGTEAFF
-	TRBV10-3	TRBJ1-1	-	TGTGCCATCAGTGAGTTCGGTGGGGGGACTTTGAACACTGAAGCTTTCTTT	CAISEFGGGTLNTEAFF
-	TRBV4-1	TRBJ2-3	-	TGCGCCAGCAGCCTTTCGGGGGAGGATACGCAGTATTTT	CASSLSGEDTQYF
-	TRBV5-5	TRBJ2-7	-	TGTGCCAGCAGCCCTCAACCCCCAGGGGACCCCTACGAGCAGTACTTC	CASSPQPPGDPYEQYF
TRBD2	TRBV7-9	TRBJ2-2	-	TGTGCCAGCAGCTTACCACTACTAGCGGCCGGGGAGCTGTTTTTT	CASSLPLLAAGELFF
-	TRBV7-3	TRBJ2-3	-	TGTGCCAGCAGCTCACAGGGTGGTGGGGTCCCAGATACGCAGTATTTT	CASSSQGGGVPDTQYF
-	TRBV5-4	TRBJ1-1	-	TGTGCCAGCAGGAGGGGGGGAGGGGTCCTAAGTGGGGACACTGAAGCTTTCTTT	CASRRGGGVLSGDTEAFF
TRBD1	TRBV24-1	TRBJ2-1	-	TGTGCCACCAGAAGGACAGGGGCGGACAATGAGCAGTTCTTC	CATRRTGADNEQFF